This entry features one T cell receptor beta chain sequence. Its specificity is not known. Between the trimmed V and J ends, which lost 5 bases and 4 bases, there was a span of 12 bases. The V gene's germline CDR1 is MDHEN and CDR2 SYDVKM. The CDR3 totals 14 residues. High-throughput TCR beta sequencing covered peripheral CD8+ and CD4+ T cells. The source of the sample is a study of CD8 T cells in Susac syndrome. Study conclusions and caveats: It was acknowledged by the study that relatively few individuals were included in its TCR sequencing and HLA analysis.

RNA was extracted with the RNeasy kit, and a quantity of about 0.45 to 1 ug was reverse transcribed using random hexamers. It was immunoSEQ multiplex PCR that amplified TCR beta CDR3 across 54 Vbeta and 13 Jbeta. From the immunoSEQ multiplex PCR reads, TCRdb called clonotypes with MiXCR, one entry per CDR3 protein. The data show 330,000 or so distinct CDR3 sequences, with 89% seen just once and more than 0.15% held by the top ten. Sequenced material: CD8+ T cells from PBMCs. This receptor was obtained from a human donor with multiple sclerosis. The rearrangement joins TRBV28 to TRBJ1-5, with a tentative D call TRBD1 (5 bases). The CDR3 DNA is TGTGCCAGCAGTGACCGGGACCCTAATCAGCCCCAGCATTTT. Its translation is CASSDRDPNQPQHF.